The clone carrying this T cell receptor (beta chain) showed up just a few times. Its target is unknown. The data derive from a study of OX40 agonist ivuxolimab in advanced cancers. Study-level results: CD4+ and CD8+ blood T cells expanded clonally by week 6 at 0.1 to 3.0 mg/kg.

The repertoire was sequenced with immunoSEQ multiplex PCR; TCRdb's copy has only in-frame clones and lacks some. Altogether around 76,000 clones are present, approximately 85% being singletons, with the ten largest covering roughly 0.61%. The V end was cut by 1 base, the J end by 0 bases, with 15 bases between. The CDR3 is made up of 17 amino acids. Germline loops: CDR1 KGHSY, CDR2 FQNENV. The TCR was taken from an adult with an advanced solid tumor such as melanoma, head and neck, liver or kidney cancer. The source was CD4+ or CD8+ T cells sorted from blood, collected in a trial of the OX40 agonist ivuxolimab. The V gene is TRBV16, the J gene TRBJ1-1, with D perhaps TRBD1 (6 bases). The chain's CDR3 is CASSQLGRGLVNTEAFF. The CDR3 nucleotides read TGTGCCAGCAGCCAATTGGGCAGGGGTCTTGTGAACACTGAAGCTTTCTTT.